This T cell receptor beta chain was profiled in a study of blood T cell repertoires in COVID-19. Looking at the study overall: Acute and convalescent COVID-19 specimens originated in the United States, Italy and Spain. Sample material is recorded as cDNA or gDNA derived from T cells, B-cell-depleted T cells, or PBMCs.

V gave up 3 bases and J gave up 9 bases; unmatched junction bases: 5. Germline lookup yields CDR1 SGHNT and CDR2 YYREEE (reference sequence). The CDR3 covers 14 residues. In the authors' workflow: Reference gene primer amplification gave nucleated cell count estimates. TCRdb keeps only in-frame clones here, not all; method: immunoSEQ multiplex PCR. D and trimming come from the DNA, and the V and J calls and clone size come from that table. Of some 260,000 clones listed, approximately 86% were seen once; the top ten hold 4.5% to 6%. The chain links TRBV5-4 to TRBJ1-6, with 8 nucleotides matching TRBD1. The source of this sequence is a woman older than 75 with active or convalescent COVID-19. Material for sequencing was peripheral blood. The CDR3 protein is CASSSTGVGSPLHF. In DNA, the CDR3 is TGTGCCAGCAGCTCGACAGGGGTGGGTTCACCCCTCCACTTT. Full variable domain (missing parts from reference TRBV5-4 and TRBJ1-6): ETGVTQSPTHLIKTRGQQVTLRCSSQSGHNTVSWYQQALGQGPQFIFQYYREEENGRGNFPPRFSGLQFPNYSSELNVNALELDDSALYLCASSSTGVGSPLHFGNGTRLTVT.